A single sample is the source of the 4 T cell receptor beta chains below, sequenced in a study of tumor-infiltrating lymphocytes in localized non-small cell lung cancer. Produced via immunoSEQ multiplex PCR; TCRdb's table is partial and in-frame only. This table holds about 8,500 clones, over 75% found once. Sequenced input: uninvolved lung tissue not adjacent to the tumor. The receptors were gathered from a human donor with non-small cell lung cancer.

The chain has TRBV30 and TRBJ1-1; 10 positions match TRBD1. The V and J ends lost 5 bases and 5 bases, in that order; junction bases with no gene match: 5. This CDR3 has 13 residues. Germline V gene sequence: CDR1 GTSNPN, CDR2 SVGIG (reference sequence). CDR3 nucleotide sequence: TGTGCCTGGGCGGACAGGGGGTTTACTGAAGCTTTCTTT. Its protein is CAWADRGFTEAFF.

This chain links TRBV28 with TRBJ1-1; D is possibly TRBD1 (6 bases). Per germline, CDR1 MDHEN and CDR2 SYDVKM. V gave up 10 bases and J gave up 0 bases, with 9 bases separating them. CDR3 length equals 12 residues. The CDR3 DNA follows: TGTGCCATCACAGGGATGAACACTGAAGCTTTCTTT. Translating it yields CAITGMNTEAFF. The variable domain in full, completed from reference TRBV28 and TRBJ1-1, reads DVKVTQSSRYLVKRTGEKVFLECVQDMDHENMFWYRQDPGLGLRLIYFSYDVKMKEKGDIPEGYSVSREKKERFSLILESASTNQTSMYLCAITGMNTEAFFGQGTRLTVV.

The rearrangement joins TRBV30 to TRBJ2-1; TRBD2 matches at 10 bases. Trimming took 5 bases from V and 9 from J; bases not matched to a gene: 10. Germline CDR1 and CDR2: GTSNPN and SVGIG (reference sequence). This CDR3 is built from 14 residues. This CDR3 is CAWEGSGGGGEQFF. The CDR3 bases are TGTGCCTGGGAGGGCAGCGGGGGGGGGGGTGAGCAGTTCTTC.

The CDR3, as DNA: TGTGCCAGTAGTATTGGACAGGGGGCGACTTCTGGGGCCAACGTCCTGACTTTC. Its translation is CASSIGQGATSGANVLTF. The J gene is TRBJ2-6, the V gene TRBV19, with 11 bases matching TRBD1. CDR1 LNHDA and CDR2 SQIVND come from the germline V gene (reference sequence). The CDR3 extends over 18 amino acids. With V trimmed by 3 bases and J by 1 base, 5 bases remained unmatched. Drawing the rest from reference TRBV19 and TRBJ2-6, the complete variable domain is DGGITQSPKYLFRKEGQNVTLSCEQNLNHDAMYWYRQDPGQGLRLIYYSQIVNDFQKGDIAEGYSVSREKKESFPLTVTSAQKNPTAFYLCASSIGQGATSGANVLTFGAGSRLTVL.